Listed below are T cell receptor beta chains from one sample, sequenced in a study of CD8 T cells in Susac syndrome. TCRdb reprocessed the immunoSEQ multiplex PCR reads with MiXCR, giving one entry per CDR3 protein. The sample has some 100,000 distinct CDR3 sequences, around 90% seen once. Sequenced: CD4+ T cells from PBMCs. These receptors all come from a human donor in good health. Each CDR3 is given with its conserved first and last residue. Each record gives: J gene, clone size, V gene, D gene, CDR3 DNA, CDR3 protein. The D gene is left open where the match is weak. A row's size may be missing; if present it is once, few, many or a size class.

J: TRBJ2-3
size: .
V: TRBV29-1
D: .
DNA: TGCAGCGTTGACCGGGACAGCACAGATACGCAGTATTTT
CDR3: CSVDRDSTDTQYF

J: TRBJ2-4
size: once
V: TRBV9
D: .
DNA: TGTGCCAGCAGCGTAGGAGGACAGACAAACATTCAGTACTTC
CDR3: CASSVGGQTNIQYF

J: TRBJ1-2
size: once
V: TRBV7-3
D: TRBD1
DNA: TGTGCCAGCAGCCCGGGACAGGGGTTCCATGGCTACACCTTC
CDR3: CASSPGQGFHGYTF

J: TRBJ2-2
size: .
V: TRBV7-2
D: .
DNA: TGTGCCAGCAGCCCCTGGACTTTTCTAAACACCGGGGAGCTGTTTTTT
CDR3: CASSPWTFLNTGELFF

J: TRBJ1-3
size: .
V: TRBV20-1
D: .
DNA: TGCAGTGCGAGGGGGATCTCTGGAAACACCATATATTTT
CDR3: CSARGISGNTIYF

J: TRBJ1-1
size: .
V: TRBV20-1
D: .
DNA: TGCAGTGCTAGAGATGGACGTGGAACTGAAGCTTTCTTT
CDR3: CSARDGRGTEAFF

J: TRBJ2-3
size: .
V: TRBV12-3/TRBV12-4
D: .
DNA: TGTGCCAGCAGTTTATTTTCGGGGGGCCATACAGATACGCAGTATTTT
CDR3: CASSLFSGGHTDTQYF

J: TRBJ2-3
size: once
V: TRBV6-5
D: TRBD1
DNA: TGTGCCAGCAGTTACCCGGGACAGTCAGATACGCAGTATTTT
CDR3: CASSYPGQSDTQYF

J: TRBJ2-2
size: .
V: TRBV19
D: .
DNA: TGTGCCAGTCGTCCCGGGACGAACACCGGGGAGCTGTTTTTT
CDR3: CASRPGTNTGELFF

J: TRBJ1-2
size: once
V: TRBV12-3/TRBV12-4
D: .
DNA: TGTGCCAGCAGTCAAACCGGGCCCCGTAAGGGCTACACCTTC
CDR3: CASSQTGPRKGYTF

J: TRBJ2-2
size: .
V: TRBV7-9
D: TRBD1
DNA: TGTGCCAGCAGCTTCCCGGGACAGGGCGACACCGGGGAGCTGTTTTTT
CDR3: CASSFPGQGDTGELFF

J: TRBJ1-2
size: .
V: TRBV19
D: .
DNA: TGTGCCAGTAGCCGAACAGGGCCCCCCTATGGCTACACCTTC
CDR3: CASSRTGPPYGYTF